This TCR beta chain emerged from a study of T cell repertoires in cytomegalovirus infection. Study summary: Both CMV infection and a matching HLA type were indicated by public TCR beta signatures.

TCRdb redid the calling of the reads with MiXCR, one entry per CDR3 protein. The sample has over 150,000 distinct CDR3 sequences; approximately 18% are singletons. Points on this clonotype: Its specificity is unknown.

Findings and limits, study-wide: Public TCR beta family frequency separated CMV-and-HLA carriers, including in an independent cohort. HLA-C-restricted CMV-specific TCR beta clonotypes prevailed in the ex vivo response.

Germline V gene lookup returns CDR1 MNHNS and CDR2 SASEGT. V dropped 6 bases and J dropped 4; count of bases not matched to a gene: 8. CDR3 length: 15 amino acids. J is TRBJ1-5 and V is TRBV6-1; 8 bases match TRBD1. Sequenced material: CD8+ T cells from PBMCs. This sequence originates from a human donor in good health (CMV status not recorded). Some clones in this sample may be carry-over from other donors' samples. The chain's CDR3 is CASSNGTGLNQPQHF. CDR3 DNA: TGTGCCAGCAGCAACGGGACAGGATTGAATCAGCCCCAGCATTTT.